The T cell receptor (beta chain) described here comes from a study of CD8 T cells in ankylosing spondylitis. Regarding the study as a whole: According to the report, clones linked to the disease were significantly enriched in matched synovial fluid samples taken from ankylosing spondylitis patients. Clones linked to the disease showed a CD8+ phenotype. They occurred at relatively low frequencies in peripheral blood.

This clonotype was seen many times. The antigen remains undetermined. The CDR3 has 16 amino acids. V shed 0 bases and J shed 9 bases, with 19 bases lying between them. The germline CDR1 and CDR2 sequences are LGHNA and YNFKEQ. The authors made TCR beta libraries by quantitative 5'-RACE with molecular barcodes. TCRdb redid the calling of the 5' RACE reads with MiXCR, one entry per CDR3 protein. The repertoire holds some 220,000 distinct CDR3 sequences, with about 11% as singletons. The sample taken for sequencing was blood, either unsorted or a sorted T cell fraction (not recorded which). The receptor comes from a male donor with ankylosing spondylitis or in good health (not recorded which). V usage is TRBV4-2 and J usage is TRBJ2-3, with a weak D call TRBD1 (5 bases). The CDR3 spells CASSQDRGLQVDTQYF. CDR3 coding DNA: TGTGCCAGCAGCCAAGATAGGGGCCTACAGGTAGACACGCAGTATTTT.